The T cell receptor beta chain under discussion was sequenced for a study of cytomegalovirus exposure and HLA in healthy donors (dated by TCRdb to the late 2010s). About the full investigation: According to an earlier analysis of 587 of the donors, 150 million to 200 million T cells yielded over 90 million unique TCR beta sequences and more than 250 Gb of sequence data. In a later analysis, previously published TCR beta repertoires from 600 to 850 donors were re-analyzed and high-resolution HLA genotyping was added so that TCR occurrence patterns could be studied. Along with the approximately 620-subject first cohort, a separate validation cohort of about 110 different subjects was used. HLA typing included class I and class II loci at four-digit resolution. An earlier analysis of a few hundred of the donors applied high-throughput TCR beta sequencing to assess whether each TCR beta V gene segment acted as functional or pseudogenic. Donor age, sex, ethnicity and CMV serostatus were compiled alongside the repertoire data. Of the approximately 370 genotyped donors, 75% to 85% were placed in the genetic ancestry cluster associated with self-reported Caucasian donors. Among about 410 genotyped donors of the cohort, an average of roughly 230,000 unique TCR beta nucleotide sequences was sequenced per donor, of which about 19% were non-productive. Rather than using new phenotypic data, the later analysis identified candidate immune exposures from TCR beta sequences and from how often those sequences occurred across donors. Five DR-DQ haplotypes were treated as single units for association and clustering because of strong linkage in the cohort. All discovery cohort repertoires had been generated using a single sequencing platform. The number of donors typed differed by locus, with roughly 620-630 for A, B, C, DRB1 and DQB1, roughly 550 for DQA1, 606 for DPA1, and under 490 for DPB1. The study aimed to test whether signatures of past pathogen exposure could be identified by cataloging public T cell receptors. Approximately 310 gigabases of sequencing data and approximately 93 million unique TCR sequences were included in an early release covering roughly 600 HLA-typed donors. To predict cytomegalovirus infection status, the study combined high-throughput TCR immunosequencing, statistical association of individual TCRs with disease status, and machine learning. Genome-wide SNP genotypes for about 65% of the roughly 670 donors were used in a later genetic analysis, which treated that subset as a discovery cohort. The T cell repertoires of 666 subjects were profiled by immunosequencing and related to cytomegalovirus serostatus. Overall study outcomes, separate from this receptor: A later analysis found that most CMV-associated TCR beta chains appeared HLA-restricted, with HLA associations seemingly driven largely by CMV exposure. The authors suggested that the approach could potentially be extended to other disease states and immunological phenotypes. A further reported finding was that TCR beta sequences accurately predicted the HLA-A and HLA-B alleles for most subjects in the first cohort. In a later genetic analysis, fewer N-insertions in productive TCRs were reported among donors in an Asian-associated ancestry cluster than the approximately 710-donor mean. According to a later analysis, parvovirus B19, influenza, CMV and Epstein-Barr virus appeared linked to several top co-occurrence clusters. Because counts were too low, under 20 rarely observed V segments, including chromosome 9 orphons, were left out of the earlier analysis of over 550 of the donors. In an earlier analysis of over 550 of the donors, most TCR beta V segments were observed in productive rearrangements about 90% or about 30% of the time, broadly matching IMGT annotations. Most TCR sequences were observed very rarely across donors, whereas some public TCRs were present in many individuals. The sequencing pipeline was judged likely to have produced a cluster of highly shared sequence variants as a technical artifact. Linkage disequilibrium might explain the correlated functional status among segregating V segments, but an unknown experimental factor could not be ruled out. In a later analysis, HLA-associated TCR beta chains showed more clonal expansion and lower generation probabilities than non-associated chains that were equally common. A later analysis associated roughly 17,000 TCR beta sequences with specific HLA alleles at a false discovery rate of 0.05. A later genetic analysis associated a missense DCLRE1C variant with V-gene and J-gene trimming of TCR beta chains, and an independent cohort replicated the association. Roughly uniform sequencing depth across donors was assumed in presence/absence analyses, although this assumption may not hold. Assigning TCR associations to individual alleles was difficult when HLA alleles, especially DR and DQ, strongly co-occurred. The cohort was sequenced for TCR beta chains only, and without alpha or paired-chain data the features that could be detected were limited. The 87-base-pair reads could not distinguish some IMGT-functional V segments, including TRBV6-2 and TRBV6-3, so those segments were excluded. In the study, approximately 160 TCR beta chains were listed as associated with cytomegalovirus. CMV serostatus was the only immune exposure information available for the cohort. In vitro tests confirmed that a few of the cytomegalovirus-associated TCR beta chains recognize cytomegalovirus antigens. The classifier was reported to diagnose cytomegalovirus status with high specificity and sensitivity in both the original cohort and the validation cohort. Because HLA typing was unavailable for some donors at each locus, only the typed subset was used in association tests. According to a later analysis, TCR association rates differed among HLA loci, with DRB1 alleles showing the most associated TCRs and HLA-C alleles showing the fewest.

Libraries came from the immunoSEQ multiplex PCR assay. A mixture of 60 forward primers for TCR Vbeta segments and 13 reverse primers for TCR Jbeta segments was used in the multiplex PCR. Amplification of the CDR3 region of rearranged TCR beta genes was performed with a multiplex PCR assay on genomic DNA. The Illumina HiSeq System was used to sequence the amplified TCR beta libraries as 87-base-pair reads. Per the source publication's procedure: Across the 666 repertoires, a later analysis counted tens of millions of unique TCR beta chains, around 11 million of which were shared by at least two donors. Raw reads were error-corrected and collapsed into unique sequences by a nearest-neighbor algorithm in which closely related sequences were merged to remove PCR and sequencing errors. Alignment of CDR3 sequences to IMGT reference sequences was used to assign V, D and J gene segments. For a sequence to be retained, a match of at least six nucleotides was required to both a V gene segment and a J gene segment. Rearrangements were called productive when the CDR3 lacked stop codons and stayed in frame with V and J; all others were non-productive. CDR3 was defined by IMGT convention, running from the second conserved V-encoded cysteine to the conserved J-encoded phenylalanine. Sequences without an unambiguous match to a single V gene segment were excluded from the earlier analysis of several hundred of the donors. An earlier analysis of a few hundred of the donors called V segments functional above 56.7% productive rearrangements and segregating when the between-donor standard deviation exceeded 5%. A statistical classification framework was built to diagnose cytomegalovirus status from the catalog of TCR beta chain sequences. In a later analysis, TCR nucleotide sequences were compared against IMGT/GENE-DB human TR gene sequences so that V and J genes could be assigned. In a later analysis, CDR3 sequences and most-parsimonious VDJ recombination scenarios were assigned using the TCRdist pipeline. A later analysis defined each TCR beta chain by its CDR3 amino acid sequence plus V-gene family, and excluded reads lacking a unique V-gene family. To address suspected cross-contamination and a sequencing artifact, a later analysis removed approximately 600 highly shared, low-generation-probability nucleotide sequences. In a later analysis, a clonal expansion index for each public chain was calculated from normalized within-repertoire ranks of inferred template counts. A later analysis computed generation probabilities with a VDJ recombination model fitted to out-of-frame rearrangements, and checked the results against IGoR. A later analysis scored TCR-TCR, TCR-HLA and TCR-CMV co-occurrence with hypergeometric tests, applying a repertoire-size bias correction to TCR pairs. False discovery rates were estimated in a later analysis by permuting HLA or CMV assignments 20 times. In a later analysis, co-occurring TCRs were grouped using DBSCAN, with TCRdist sequence similarity added in when clustering inside HLA-allele-positive subsets. Repertoires with fewer than 30,000 or more than 120,000 public chains, plus five repertoires with anomalous nucleotide sharing, were excluded from co-occurrence clustering. Imported from immuneACCESS, the table was reduced by TCRdb to in-frame sequences with V and J called. These copies leave out some clones; in studies compared against another copy, an unresolved V gene accounts for under half, and the cause of the remainder is not known. D and trimming were read from the DNA, whereas the V and J calls and clone size are those reported in that table. Recorded for this sample are tens of thousands of clones; more than 75% of them occurred a single time. The top ten constitute over 10% of the sample.

To note about this clone: This clone's antigen is unknown. No quality values exist for individual bases; no much larger clone is one base distant.

The CDR3 measures 15 amino acids from cysteine to phenylalanine. Here the CDR3 DNA is all that survives: 45 bases in frame from base 1. V is cut back by 0 bases and J by 0 bases, with 1 base in the junction unmatched. Reading the germline V gene gives CDR1 SGHRS and CDR2 YFSETQ. In total, roughly 670 healthy bone marrow donors made up the cohort. At the time of sampling, all cohort members were nominally healthy, though unrecorded immune exposures were likely present. The donor was CMV seropositive and belonged to the group of about 290 seropositive cohort members. A peripheral blood sample was provided by each donor, and peripheral blood mononuclear cells were used for TCR beta sequencing. The Qiagen DNeasy Blood Extraction Kit was used to extract genomic DNA from the blood cell samples.

Sequencing was done on a sample of PBMCs. The sequence links TRBV5-1 to TRBJ2-7; 9 middle bases align to TRBD1. The source is a male donor in good health and CMV-seropositive. The DNA sequence is as follows: TGCGCCAGCAGCTTGGGGGGACAGGGCTCCTACGAGCAGTACTTC. Its protein product is CASSLGGQGSYEQYF.